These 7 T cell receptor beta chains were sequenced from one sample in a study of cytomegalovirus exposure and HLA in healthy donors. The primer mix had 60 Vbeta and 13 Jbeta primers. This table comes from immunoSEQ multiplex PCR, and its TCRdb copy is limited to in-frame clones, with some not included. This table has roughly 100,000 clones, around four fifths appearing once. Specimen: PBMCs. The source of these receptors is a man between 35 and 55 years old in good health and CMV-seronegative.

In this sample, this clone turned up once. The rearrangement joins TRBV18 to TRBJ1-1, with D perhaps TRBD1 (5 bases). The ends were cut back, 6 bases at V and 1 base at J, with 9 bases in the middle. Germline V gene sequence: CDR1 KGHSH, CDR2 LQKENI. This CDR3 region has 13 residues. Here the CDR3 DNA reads TGTGCCAGCTCTCGCGACAGGAACACTGAAGCTTTCTTT. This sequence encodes CASSRDRNTEAFF.

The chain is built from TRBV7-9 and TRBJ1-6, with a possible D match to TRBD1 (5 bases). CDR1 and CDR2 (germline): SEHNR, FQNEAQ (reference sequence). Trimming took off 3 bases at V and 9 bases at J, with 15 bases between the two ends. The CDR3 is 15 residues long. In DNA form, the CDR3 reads TGTGCCAGCAGCTTCCTGGACACCATAAGTTCACCCCTCCACTTT. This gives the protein CASSFLDTISSPLHF.

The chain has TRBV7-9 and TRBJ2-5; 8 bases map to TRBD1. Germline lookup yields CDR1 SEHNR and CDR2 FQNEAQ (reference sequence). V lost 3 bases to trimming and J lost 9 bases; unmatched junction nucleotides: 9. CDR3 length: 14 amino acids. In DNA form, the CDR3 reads TGTGCCAGCAGCTTCCGGGACAGGACGGGGTCCCAGTACTTC. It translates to CASSFRDRTGSQYF.

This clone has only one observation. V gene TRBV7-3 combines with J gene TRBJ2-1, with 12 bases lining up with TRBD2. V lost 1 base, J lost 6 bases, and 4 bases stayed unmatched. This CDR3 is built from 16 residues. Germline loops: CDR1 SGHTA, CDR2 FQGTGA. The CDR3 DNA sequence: TGTGCCAGCAGCTTAAACGGACTAGCGGGGAGCAATGAGCAGTTCTTC. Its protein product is CASSLNGLAGSNEQFF.

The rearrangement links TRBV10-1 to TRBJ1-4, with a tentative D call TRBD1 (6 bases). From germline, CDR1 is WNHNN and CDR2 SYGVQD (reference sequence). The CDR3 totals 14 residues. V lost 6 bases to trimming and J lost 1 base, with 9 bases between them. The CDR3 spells CASRLDRTNEKLFF. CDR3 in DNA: TGCGCCAGCAGGTTGGACAGAACTAATGAAAAACTGTTTTTT.

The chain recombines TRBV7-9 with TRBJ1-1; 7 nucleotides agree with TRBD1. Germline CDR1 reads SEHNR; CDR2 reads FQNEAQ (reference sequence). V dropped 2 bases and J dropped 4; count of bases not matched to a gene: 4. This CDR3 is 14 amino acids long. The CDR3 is CASSLRQGSTEAFF. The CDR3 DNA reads TGTGCCAGCAGCTTAAGACAGGGAAGCACTGAAGCTTTCTTT.

The CDR3 sequence: CASSPSGIAEAFF. CDR3 in DNA: TGCGCCAGCTCCCCTTCAGGGATTGCTGAAGCTTTCTTT. V and J are TRBV10-1 and TRBJ1-1, with a possible D match to TRBD1 (5 bases). CDR3 length equals 13 residues. Per germline, CDR1 WNHNN and CDR2 SYGVQD (reference sequence). V gave up 8 bases and J gave up 6 bases, with 16 bases separating them.